This T cell receptor beta chain stems from a study of cytomegalovirus exposure and HLA in healthy donors. Study-wide findings and caveats: Later, an analysis found that TCR clusters from the first cohort tended to co-occur in the roughly 110 validation repertoires. Rare TCR sequences predominated, though certain public TCRs were found in many donors. In vitro testing confirmed three CMV-associated chains as specific for CMV antigens.

Details on this clone: Its matching antigen is unknown.

The data were produced by immunoSEQ multiplex PCR, yet TCRdb's version contains in-frame clones alone and is incomplete. The sample records about 220,000 clones, almost 90% being singletons. Sequencing input: PBMCs. This TCR was recovered from a woman under 30 in good health and CMV-seronegative.

CDR3 sequence reads: CASSLPWANEQFF. The CDR3 DNA reads as TGTGCCAGCAGCTTACCGTGGGCGAATGAGCAGTTCTTC. The chain couples TRBV7-9 to TRBJ2-1; no clear D. Trimming shortened V by 2 bases and J by 7 bases, and 9 bases separated the two germline ends. CDR1 and CDR2 (germline): SEHNR, FQNEAQ (reference sequence). The length of the CDR3 is 13 residues.